This is a list of T cell receptor beta chains from one sample in a study of blood T cell repertoires in COVID-19. Profiling relied on immunoSEQ multiplex PCR, and the TCRdb table lists in-frame clones only, not all of them. The sample lists about 400,000 clones, just under 90% occurring once. Specimen: PBMCs or T cells enriched from blood (not recorded which). These receptors originate from a woman aged 25 to 39 who had recovered from COVID-19. Both conserved end residues are part of each CDR3. Expanded clones get a size class; other rows say once, few or many, or leave the size out.

TRBJ2-3 TRBV7-3 NA CASSQGLAGRIRTDTQYF
TRBJ1-2 TRBV19 NA CASSTQGIGGYTF
TRBJ1-3 TRBV3-1/TRBV3-2 NA CASSQQTESSGNTIYF
TRBJ2-7 TRBV5-1 few CASSFSSGPYEQYF
TRBJ1-2 TRBV19 NA CASSERPQGIPADYGYTF
TRBJ2-7 TRBV5-6 NA CASSLVVWGGYEQYF
TRBJ2-1 TRBV28 NA CASSPPFTGEQFF
TRBJ1-2 TRBV5-4 NA CASSPRVVNYGYTF
TRBJ1-2 TRBV11-2 NA CASSFAQGDGYTF
TRBJ1-2 TRBV5-1 NA CASREGQGHGYTF
TRBJ2-2 TRBV6-5 NA CASSFYPGHNTGELFF
TRBJ1-4 TRBV19 NA CAGTGGLNEKLFF
TRBJ1-1 TRBV7-9 NA CASSLAGGWDTEAFF
TRBJ1-1 TRBV12-3/TRBV12-4 once CASSWGPNTEAFF
TRBJ2-5 TRBV28 NA CASRRGETQYF
TRBJ2-7 TRBV3-1/TRBV3-2 NA CASSSPATGLREQYF
TRBJ1-5 TRBV19 NA CATVGGGSYQPQHF
TRBJ2-7 TRBV6-5 once CASSRPGTGEQYF
TRBJ1-2 TRBV13 NA CASSLSGAYGYTF
TRBJ1-5 TRBV12-3/TRBV12-4 NA CASSLIGQPQHF
TRBJ1-1 TRBV15 NA CATSRTGIQDTEAFF
TRBJ1-5 TRBV7-8 few CASSLDALRTGDYSNQPQHF
TRBJ1-5 TRBV27 NA CASQRGGNQPQHF
TRBJ2-5 TRBV28 NA CASLNRQGGETQYF
TRBJ1-2 TRBV15 NA CATSSAGGRTTINYGYTF
TRBJ2-7 TRBV6-5 NA CASSYTGQGDEQYF
TRBJ1-6 TRBV10-2 NA CASISSYNSPLHF
TRBJ1-3 TRBV9 NA CASSVVPSGTGIRGANTIYF
TRBJ2-1 TRBV5-1 once CASSKFPRDRVDEQFF
TRBJ2-7 TRBV30 once CAWSGDLAGQWEQYF
TRBJ1-1 TRBV7-9 NA CASSFSRNTEAFF
TRBJ2-3 TRBV9 many CASSVQTDTQYF
TRBJ2-7 TRBV19 NA CASRKGTDYEQYF
TRBJ1-6 TRBV5-6 NA CASSFETGTNSPLHF
TRBJ1-5 TRBV6-1 NA CASSGQPPTTNQPQHF
TRBJ1-5 TRBV10-3 NA CAISDSRNQPQHF
TRBJ2-3 TRBV5-1 NA CASSSGASATRRTDTQYF
TRBJ1-2 TRBV11-2 NA CASSQRGGSLGGYTF
TRBJ1-2 TRBV3-1/TRBV3-2 few CASSRDREDFYTF
TRBJ2-1 TRBV29-1 NA CSVLAGGRNEQFF
TRBJ1-2 TRBV12-3/TRBV12-4 NA CASSRKRGYTF
TRBJ1-2 TRBV5-1 NA CASSGYTNRGPYGYTF
TRBJ2-5 TRBV7-2 NA CASSLVWAGKDTGETQYF
TRBJ2-2 TRBV18 NA CASSPGQDTGELFF
TRBJ1-6 TRBV5-6 NA CASSLGAGSYNSPLHF
TRBJ1-3 TRBV28 NA CASSLWGAGSFGNTIYF
TRBJ2-1 TRBV18 NA CASSLPGQGNHEQFF
TRBJ2-1 TRBV27 NA CASSHVLPGGYNEQFF
TRBJ1-4 TRBV5-5 NA CASSQTGGVEKLFF
TRBJ2-2 TRBV30 NA CAWAYRDRDTGELFF
TRBJ2-1 TRBV6-1 NA CASSEFTQQAGEQFF